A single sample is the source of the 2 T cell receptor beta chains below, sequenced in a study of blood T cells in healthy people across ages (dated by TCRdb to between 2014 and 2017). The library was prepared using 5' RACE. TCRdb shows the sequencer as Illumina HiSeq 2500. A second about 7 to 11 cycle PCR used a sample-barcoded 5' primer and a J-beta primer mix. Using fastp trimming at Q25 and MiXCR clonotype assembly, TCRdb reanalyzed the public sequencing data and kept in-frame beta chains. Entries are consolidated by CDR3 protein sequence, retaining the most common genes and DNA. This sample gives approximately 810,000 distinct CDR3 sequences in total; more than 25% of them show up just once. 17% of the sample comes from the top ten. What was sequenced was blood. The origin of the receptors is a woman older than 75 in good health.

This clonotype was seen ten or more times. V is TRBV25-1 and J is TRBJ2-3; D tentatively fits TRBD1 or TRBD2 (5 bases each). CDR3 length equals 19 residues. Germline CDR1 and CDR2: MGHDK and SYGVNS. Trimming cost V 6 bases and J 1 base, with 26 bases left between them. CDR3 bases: TGTGCCAGCAGCGAAGCCACGTTTTCGGGGCAGGGTGGCACAGATACGCAGTATTTT. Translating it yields CASSEATFSGQGGTDTQYF.

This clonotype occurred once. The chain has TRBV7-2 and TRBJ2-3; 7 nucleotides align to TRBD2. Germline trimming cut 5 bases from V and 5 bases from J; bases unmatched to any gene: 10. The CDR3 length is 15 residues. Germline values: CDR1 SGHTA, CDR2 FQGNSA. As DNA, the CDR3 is TGTGCCAGCAGCCTGGGACTAAGGGGCCTAGATACGCAGTATTTT. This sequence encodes CASSLGLRGLDTQYF.